The clone carrying this TCR beta chain was picked up a small number of times. This entry comes from a study of blood T cells in healthy people across ages. The CDR3 length is 16 residues. Per the germline V gene, CDR1 is SGHRS and CDR2 is YFSETQ. V trimming: 1 base; J trimming: 1 base; junction bases outside the gene matches: 7. It was with a sample-barcoded 5' primer and a J-beta primer mix that a second PCR of roughly 7 to 12 cycles was run. One entry per CDR3 protein results from TCRdb running MiXCR on the 5' RACE reads. Here the sample spans under 2 million distinct CDR3 sequences, 30% to 35% being singletons. It was about 9.4 milliliters of peripheral blood that were drawn from each donor.

Sample: blood. This TCR derives from a woman in her 30s in good health. The rearrangement joins TRBV5-1 to TRBJ2-5, with 7 bases that match TRBD1. The CDR3 loop is CASSLLPGQRQETQYF. The CDR3 region has the DNA TGCGCCAGCAGCTTGCTTCCGGGACAGCGCCAAGAGACCCAGTACTTC.